These T cell receptor beta chains were read from a single sample in a study of neurological immune-mediated disorders. TCRdb fed the 5' RACE reads into MiXCR, producing one record per CDR3 protein. The data contain 14,000 or so distinct CDR3 sequences, 13% of them singletons. Source material: CD8+ T cells from blood. Source of these receptors: a female donor with HTLV-1-associated myelopathy (HAM/TSP). The CDR3 runs from the conserved cysteine through the conserved F or W. The order of the fields is V gene, J gene, clone size, CDR3 length, D gene, CDR3 DNA, CDR3 protein. D genes are given only for firm matches. The size field is filled for only some rows; it gives once, few, many or a size class.

TRBV5-5	TRBJ1-5	many	15	TRBD1	TGTGCCAGCAGCATAGGACAGGCAAGCAATCAGCCCCAGCATTTT	CASSIGQASNQPQHF
TRBV14	TRBJ2-5	many	17	NA	TGTGCCAGCAGCCAACCCGTCGCTAGGGGTCTGGAAGAGACCCAGTACTTC	CASSQPVARGLEETQYF
TRBV20-1	TRBJ2-7	many	15	TRBD1	TGCAGTGCTAGGGCTCCCTGGACAGGGGGCTACGAGCAGTACTTC	CSARAPWTGGYEQYF
TRBV7-2	TRBJ2-2	NA	15	NA	TGTGTCAGCACCCCGGGGGCGGGAGAGGCCTGGGAGCTGTTTTTT	CVSTPGAGEAWELFF
TRBV4-3	TRBJ2-1	many	16	TRBD1	TGCGCCAGCAGCCAAGCCGGGACAGGGAGGACCAATGAGCAGTTCTTC	CASSQAGTGRTNEQFF
TRBV4-1	TRBJ2-1	NA	15	NA	TGCGCCAGCAGACTTCCGGGAAAGGCTTCAAATGAGCAGTTCTTC	CASRLPGKASNEQFF
TRBV7-9	TRBJ2-1	many	14	NA	TGTGCCAGCAGCTCGGGACTGGACTACAATGAGCAGTTCTTC	CASSSGLDYNEQFF
TRBV6-2/TRBV6-3	TRBJ2-7	many	13	NA	TGTGCCAGCATCCCAACAGGGACGGCCGAGCAGTACTTC	CASIPTGTAEQYF
TRBV7-8	TRBJ2-3	once	16	NA	TGTGACAGCAGCTTGGGGGTGGGGGTGAGAACAGATACACAGTATTTT	CDSSLGVGVRTDTQYF
TRBV5-5	TRBJ2-7	NA	13	NA	TGTGCCAGCAGTCTCGTTTGGGGAGGCGAGCAGTACTTC	CASSLVWGGEQYF
TRBV20-1	TRBJ2-7	many	14	TRBD2	TGCAGTGCGCCACTAGCGGGCCCATCCTACGAGCAGTACTTC	CSAPLAGPSYEQYF
TRBV14	TRBJ2-5	many	15	NA	TGTGCCAGCAGCCAAGACCTTGGGAAACAAGAGACCCAGTACTTC	CASSQDLGKQETQYF
TRBV5-1	TRBJ1-2	medium-sized	15	TRBD1	TGCGCCAGCAGCTTGGGGACAGGGCGCGCGGATGGCTACACCTTC	CASSLGTGRADGYTF
TRBV7-8	TRBJ2-3	many	16	TRBD2	TGTGCCAGCAGCTTGACTAGCGGGGGGGTATCAGATACGCAGTATTTT	CASSLTSGGVSDTQYF